A single sample is the source of the 20 T cell receptor beta chains below, sequenced in a study of blood T cell repertoires in COVID-19. Data came from immunoSEQ multiplex PCR; TCRdb stores just in-frame clones and leaves some out. Among around 180,000 clones, roughly 88% were seen once, and the ten largest hold around 9.9%. The sample consisted of peripheral blood. The receptors derive from a human donor with active or convalescent COVID-19. The donor label of this sample is uncertain.

The CDR3 coding sequence is TGTGCCAGTAGTATATCCAGGGGAGATGGCATTCAGTACTTC. Translated: CASSISRGDGIQYF. This chain connects TRBV19 to TRBJ2-4, with a tentative D call TRBD1 (6 bases). This CDR3 has 14 amino acids. Germline loops: CDR1 LNHDA, CDR2 SQIVND (reference sequence). V was trimmed by 2 bases and J by 9 bases, leaving 14 bases between them.

V and J are TRBV23-1 and TRBJ1-5; D is possibly TRBD1 (6 bases). TRBV23-1 is designated an ORF whose function remains uncertain. This CDR3 comprises 12 residues. Trimming took 7 bases from V and 5 from J, leaving 9 bases between them. CDR3 sequence reads: CASMGGHQPQHF. CDR3 sequence (DNA): TGCGCCAGCATGGGGGGGCATCAGCCCCAGCATTTT.

The chain employs TRBV27 and TRBJ2-1, with a possible D match to TRBD2 (6 bases). Germline V gene sequence: CDR1 MNHEY, CDR2 SMNVEV (reference sequence). The CDR3 extends over 13 amino acids. The germline V and J ends were trimmed by 7 bases and 5 bases, with 12 bases remaining between them. CDR3 in amino acids: CASTSVNNNEQFF. CDR3 coding DNA: TGTGCCAGCACTAGCGTCAATAACAATGAGCAGTTCTTC.

The V gene is TRBV29-1, the J gene TRBJ1-2; 7 positions match TRBD1. Losses at the gene ends were 2 bases for V and 3 bases for J; bases not matched to a gene: 9. Germline CDR1 is SQVTM and CDR2 is ANQGSEA. The CDR3 spans 15 residues. The CDR3 DNA reads as TGCAGCGTTGAACAGGGACAGTTGGATGACTATGGCTACACCTTC. This gives the protein CSVEQGQLDDYGYTF.

The J gene is TRBJ1-5, the V gene TRBV12-5; tentatively, D is TRBD1 (5 bases). V was pared by 3 bases and J by 6 bases, with 12 bases between. Germline V CDR1 and CDR2: LGHNT, FRNRAP. The CDR3 has 14 amino acids. CDR3 sequence: CASGFGAVSQPQHF. The CDR3 DNA sequence: TGTGCTAGTGGTTTTGGGGCAGTAAGTCAGCCCCAGCATTTT.

This rearrangement joins TRBV5-1 to TRBJ2-1, with 11 bases identical to TRBD2. CDR1 and CDR2 (germline): SGHRS, YFSETQ. This CDR3 comprises 16 residues. With V trimmed by 2 bases and J by 3 bases, 4 bases remained unmatched. The CDR3 loop is CASSFRTSGYYNEQFF. CDR3 nucleotides: TGCGCCAGCAGCTTTAGGACTAGCGGGTACTACAATGAGCAGTTCTTC.

CDR3 amino acids: CASRPPGRGQETQYF. As DNA, the CDR3 is TGTGCCAGCAGGCCCCCCGGGCGGGGGCAAGAGACCCAGTACTTC. This rearrangement joins TRBV2 to TRBJ2-5; 7 bases match TRBD2. The germline CDR1 and CDR2 sequences are SNHLY and FYNNEI. The CDR3 runs to 15 residues. V lost 6 bases to trimming and J lost 2 bases; unmatched junction nucleotides: 9.

This clone was found a few times. The rearrangement links TRBV6-2 or TRBV6-3 to TRBJ2-5, with no clear D. The CDR3 contains 14 residues. The ends were cut back, 2 bases at V and 2 bases at J, with 9 bases in the middle. The germline CDR1 and CDR2 sequences are MNHEY and SVGEGT. The CDR3 nucleotides read TGTGCCAGCAGTTACATCAGTCAGCAAGAGACCCAGTACTTC. Protein sequence: CASSYISQQETQYF.

In its sample, this clone was seen a few times. The chain carries TRBV5-8 and TRBJ2-4; TRBD2 matches 10 bases. There are 15 residues in the CDR3. The ends lost 0 bases at V and 6 bases at J; junction bases unmatched: 3. CDR1 and CDR2 from the germline V gene are SGHTS and YDEGEE. CDR3 amino acids: CASSLAGLAANIQYF. The CDR3 nucleotides read TGTGCCAGCAGCTTGGCCGGACTAGCGGCAAACATTCAGTACTTC.

This chain joins TRBV4-2 and TRBJ2-1, with D maybe TRBD1 (5 bases). With 0 bases removed from V and 13 bases from J, the gap between germline ends came to 10 bases. This CDR3 contains 12 residues. CDR1 and CDR2 from the germline V gene are LGHNA and YNFKEQ. The CDR3 nucleotides read TGTGCCAGCAGCCAAGACTGGGGCCGACAGTTCTTC. Protein: CASSQDWGRQFF.

This chain uses TRBV7-9 with TRBJ2-1; TRBD2 matches 8 bases. This CDR3 spans 17 amino acids. CDR1 is SEHNR, CDR2 FQNEAQ, per germline (reference sequence). V gave up 7 bases and J gave up 5 bases; unmatched junction bases: 16. The CDR3 region has the DNA TGTGCCAGCAACCCTAAATCATTCGGGGGGGCCAACAATGAGCAGTTCTTC. It yields the protein CASNPKSFGGANNEQFF.

A single count supports this clone. The chain employs TRBV7-9 and TRBJ2-7; possibly TRBD2 for D (5 bases). The CDR3 has 14 amino acids. Trimming pared 2 bases from V and 3 bases from J, leaving 11 bases between. The germline gives CDR1 SEHNR, CDR2 FQNEAQ (reference sequence). Written as DNA, the CDR3 is TGTGCCAGCAGCTTAACGGGGAACCACTACGAGCAGTACTTC. Its translation: CASSLTGNHYEQYF.

The chain joins TRBV28 to TRBJ1-1, with 9 bases identical to TRBD1. The V gene end was trimmed by 6 bases and the J gene end by 6 bases; junction bases not matched to a gene: 5. Looked up from germline, CDR1 is MDHEN and CDR2 is SYDVKM. The CDR3 spans 13 residues. The CDR3 DNA reads TGTGCCAGCAGCAGGGACAGGGTGTCTGAAGCTTTCTTT. Residues: CASSRDRVSEAFF.

The chain employs TRBV11-2 and TRBJ2-7; tentatively, D is TRBD2 (5 bases). This CDR3 comprises 16 residues. Trimming shortened V by 1 base and J by 0 bases, and 13 bases separated the two germline ends. Per the germline V gene, CDR1 is SGHAT and CDR2 is FQNNGV. This chain's CDR3 is CASSLVRTAFSYEQYF. The CDR3 DNA follows: TGTGCCAGCAGCTTAGTCCGGACTGCCTTCTCCTACGAGCAGTACTTC. Based on the CDR3 plus reference TRBV11-2 and TRBJ2-7, the full variable domain is EAGVAQSPRYKIIEKRQSVAFWCNPISGHATLYWYQQILGQGPKLLIQFQNNGVVDDSQLPKDRFSAERLKGVDSTLKIQPAKLEDSAVYLCASSLVRTAFSYEQYFGPGTRLTVT.

The chain recombines TRBV7-2 with TRBJ1-4, with 9 nucleotides matching TRBD1. With 3 bases clipped from V and 6 bases from J, the junction kept 2 bases outside the gene matches. The germline V gene has CDR1 SGHTA and CDR2 FQGNSA. The CDR3 runs 14 residues. CDR3 bases: TGTGCCAGCAGCTTCGACAGGGGGGATGAAAAACTGTTTTTT. Translating it yields CASSFDRGDEKLFF. The full variable domain, its missing parts supplied by reference TRBV7-2 and TRBJ1-4, is GAGVSQSPSNKVTEKGKDVELRCDPISGHTALYWYRQSLGQGLEFLIYFQGNSAPDKSGLPSDRFSAERTGGSVSTLTIQRTQQEDSAVYLCASSFDRGDEKLFFGSGTQLSVL.

This chain links TRBV2 with TRBJ1-2; D ambiguous. The CDR3 extends over 14 amino acids. Trimming cost V 7 bases and J 1 base, with 13 bases left between them. Looked up from germline, CDR1 is SNHLY and CDR2 is FYNNEI. CDR3 region: CASKFHSRNYGYTF. The CDR3 DNA follows: TGTGCCAGCAAGTTCCACTCCCGTAACTATGGCTACACCTTC. Full variable domain (outside the CDR3, taken from reference TRBV2 and TRBJ1-2): EPEVTQTPSHQVTQMGQEVILRCVPISNHLYFYWYRQILGQKVEFLVSFYNNEISEKSEIFDDQFSVERPDGSNFTLKIRSTKLEDSAMYFCASKFHSRNYGYTFGSGTRLTVV.

The V and J genes are TRBV6-2 or TRBV6-3 and TRBJ1-1; tentatively, D is TRBD1 (5 bases). Germline V gives CDR1 MNHEY, CDR2 SVGEGT. CDR3 size: 16 residues. V was clipped by 4 bases and J by 0 bases, with 15 bases between them. The CDR3, as DNA: TGTGCCAGCAGTTGGTCCCTTGGGACTTTGAACACTGAAGCTTTCTTT. Residues: CASSWSLGTLNTEAFF.

This rearrangement joins TRBV6-5 to TRBJ2-2; TRBD2 might be the D (5 bases). The CDR3 length is 14 residues. Between the trimmed V and J ends, which lost 7 bases and 5 bases, there was a span of 14 bases. Germline assignment: CDR1 MNHEY and CDR2 SVGAGI. The CDR3 here is CASTRDYTTGELFF. The CDR3 DNA reads TGTGCCAGCACTCGGGATTACACTACCGGGGAGCTGTTTTTT.

The chain joins TRBV3-1 (or the pseudogene TRBV3-2) to TRBJ1-6; D is possibly TRBD1 (5 bases). V was cut by 5 bases and J by 7 bases, with 15 bases left in between. Germline V lookup: CDR1 LGHDT, CDR2 YNNKEL (reference sequence). The CDR3 extends over 15 amino acids. CDR3 nucleotides: TGTGCCAGCAGCTCGAGCCCGGGGGTCAATTCACCCCTCCACTTT. Its translation is CASSSSPGVNSPLHF.

This clone turned up a few times. This chain connects TRBV7-9 to TRBJ1-6, with 10 positions matching TRBD1. The CDR3 length is 13 residues. J was trimmed by 11 bases and V by 8 bases; bases with no gene match: 6. CDR1 SEHNR and CDR2 FQNEAQ come from the germline V gene (reference sequence). The CDR3 DNA reads TGTGCCAGCGCCGGGACAGGGGAAACACCCCTCCACTTT. It specifies CASAGTGETPLHF.